What follows are 9 T cell receptor beta chains derived from one specimen sequenced in a study of cytomegalovirus exposure and HLA in healthy donors. PCR used 60 Vbeta primers and 13 Jbeta primers. Sequencing used immunoSEQ multiplex PCR; TCRdb keeps in-frame clones, though not all of them. The data show approximately 190,000 clones, with approximately 81% seen just once and approximately 3.9% held by the top ten. Material for sequencing was PBMCs. The receptor source for this set is a man aged 45-65 years in good health and CMV-seronegative.

V gene TRBV6-5 combines with J gene TRBJ2-5; 13 bases match TRBD2. The CDR3 sequence is 15 residues long. Trimming cost V 5 bases and J 5 bases; bases outside gene matches: 5. From germline, CDR1 is MNHEY and CDR2 SVGAGI. The CDR3 DNA reads TGTGCCAGCAGTAAGGGACTAGCGGGGAGGGAGACCCAGTACTTC. Its protein is CASSKGLAGRETQYF.

The chain joins TRBV30 to TRBJ1-2; the match to TRBD1 covers 9 bases. The CDR3 totals 11 residues. CDR1 is GTSNPN, CDR2 SVGIG, per germline (reference sequence). V dropped 8 bases and J dropped 4; count of bases not matched to a gene: 2. CDR3 nucleotide sequence: TGTGCCAGGGACAGGGTCTATGGCTACACCTTC. Protein: CARDRVYGYTF. Full variable domain (missing parts from reference TRBV30 and TRBJ1-2): SQTIHQWPATLVQPVGSPLSLECTVEGTSNPNLYWYRQAAGRGLQLLFYSVGIGQISSEVPQNLSASRPQDRQFILSSKKLLLSDSGFYLCARDRVYGYTFGSGTRLTVV.

The V and J genes are TRBV5-6 and TRBJ1-4, with TRBD1 identical over 7 bases. Trimming took 2 bases from V and 7 from J; bases not matched to a gene: 2. Germline V gene sequence: CDR1 SGHDT, CDR2 YYEEEE. The CDR3 loop spans 13 amino acids. CDR3 nucleotides: TGTGCCAGCAGCTTCGACAGGGCTGAAAAACTGTTTTTT. Translating gives CASSFDRAEKLFF.

The genes are TRBV15 and TRBJ1-6; tentatively, D is TRBD1 (5 bases). This CDR3 has 15 amino acids. Germline V CDR1 and CDR2: LNHNV, YYDKDF (reference sequence). V shed 1 base and J shed 9 bases, with 13 bases lying between them. The CDR3 protein is CATSRGEGVTSPLHF. In DNA form, the CDR3 reads TGTGCCACCAGCAGAGGTGAAGGGGTTACTTCACCCCTCCACTTT.

The chain recombines TRBV7-8 with TRBJ2-5; a possible D gene is TRBD2 (6 bases). Germline V gives CDR1 SGHVS, CDR2 FQNEAQ. The ends were cut back, 5 bases at V and 1 base at J, with 14 bases in the middle. CDR3 length equals 15 residues. The CDR3 nucleotides are TGTGCCAGCAGCCCGGAGGGGTGGGTCCAAGAGACCCAGTACTTC. As protein: CASSPEGWVQETQYF.

This clone occurred a few times. The rearrangement joins TRBV18 to TRBJ1-1; 10 bases align to TRBD1. Germline V gene sequence: CDR1 KGHSH, CDR2 LQKENI. V lost 6 bases to trimming and J lost 4 bases; unmatched junction nucleotides: 5. The CDR3 runs to 14 residues. In DNA form, the CDR3 reads TGTGCCAGCTCGTCCGGGACAGGGGTCACTGAAGCTTTCTTT. Its protein product is CASSSGTGVTEAFF.

The rearrangement joins TRBV29-1 to TRBJ2-5, with 9 nucleotides matching TRBD2. Germline assignment: CDR1 SQVTM and CDR2 ANQGSEA. With V trimmed by 5 bases and J by 4 bases, 2 bases remained unmatched. The CDR3 length is 12 residues. CDR3 region: CSVIAGAETQYF. The CDR3 bases are TGCAGCGTTATAGCGGGGGCAGAGACCCAGTACTTC. Supplemented by reference TRBV29-1 and TRBJ2-5, the full variable domain reads SAVISQKPSRDICQRGTSLTIQCQVDSQVTMMFWYRQQPGQSLTLIATANQGSEATYESGFVIDKFPISRPNLTFSTLTVSNMSPEDSSIYLCSVIAGAETQYFGPGTRLLVL.

V and J are TRBV27 and TRBJ1-2; maybe TRBD1 (6 bases). Germline V gene lookup returns CDR1 MNHEY and CDR2 SMNVEV (reference sequence). This CDR3 comprises 15 residues. Trimming left V 4 bases short and J 4 bases short, with 16 bases between. DNA of the CDR3: TGTGCCAGCAGTTCGCTATACAGGGACGGCTATGGCTACACCTTC. This translates into CASSSLYRDGYGYTF.

The chain joins TRBV5-4 to TRBJ2-5; 10 positions agree with TRBD2. The V gene end was trimmed by 4 bases and the J gene end by 4 bases; junction bases not matched to a gene: 7. The CDR3 is 15 residues long. The germline gives CDR1 SGHNT, CDR2 YYREEE (reference sequence). The CDR3 nucleotides are TGTGCCAGCAGCCGAAGCGGGGGGGCCTTAGAGACCCAGTACTTC. Its protein product is CASSRSGGALETQYF.